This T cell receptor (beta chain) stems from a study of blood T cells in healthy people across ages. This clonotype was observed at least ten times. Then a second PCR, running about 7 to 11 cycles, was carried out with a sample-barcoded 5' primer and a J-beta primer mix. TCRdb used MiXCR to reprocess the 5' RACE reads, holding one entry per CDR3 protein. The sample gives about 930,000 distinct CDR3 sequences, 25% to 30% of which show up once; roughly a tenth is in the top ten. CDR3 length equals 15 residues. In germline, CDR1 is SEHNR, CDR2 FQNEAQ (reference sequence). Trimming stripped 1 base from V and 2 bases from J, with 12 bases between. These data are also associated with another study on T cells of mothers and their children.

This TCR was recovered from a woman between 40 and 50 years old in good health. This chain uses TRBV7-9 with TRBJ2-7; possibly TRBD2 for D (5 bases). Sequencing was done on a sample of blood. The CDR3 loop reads CASSLEFSVTYEQYF. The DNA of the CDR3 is TGTGCCAGCAGCTTAGAGTTTAGCGTCACCTACGAGCAGTACTTC.